A single sample gave rise to the 20 T cell receptor beta chains below, sequenced in a study of blood T cell repertoires in COVID-19. Only in-frame clones appear in the TCRdb table, and some are missing; sequencing was by immunoSEQ multiplex PCR. The table has hundreds of thousands of clones, about 90% seen once; the top ten hold approximately 3%. The material sequenced was PBMCs or T cells enriched from blood (not recorded which). These receptors originate from a woman between 50 and 59 years old in a cohort exposed to, infected with or recovered from COVID-19 (not recorded which).

The genes are TRBV29-1 and TRBJ1-1; D is possibly TRBD1 (5 bases). Deletions cut 2 bases from V and 5 bases from J, with 9 bases between. Germline V CDR1 and CDR2: SQVTM, ANQGSEA. CDR3 length: 12 residues. CDR3 nucleotide sequence: TGCAGCGTTGAACGCCAGGGAACTGAAGCTTTCTTT. Protein product: CSVERQGTEAFF.

The chain employs TRBV7-9 and TRBJ1-1; 10 positions match TRBD1. Germline-derived CDR1 and CDR2 are SEHNR and FQNEAQ (reference sequence). The V gene end was trimmed by 5 bases and the J gene end by 4 bases; junction bases not matched to a gene: 4. CDR3 length: 14 amino acids. Written as DNA, the CDR3 is TGTGCCAGCAGCCCTAGGACAGGGGGCACTGAAGCTTTCTTT. It encodes CASSPRTGGTEAFF.

In this sample, this clone turned up once. J is TRBJ2-1 and V is TRBV7-3, with 9 bases lining up with TRBD2. The CDR3 has 16 residues. Unmatched junction bases numbered 3, after V lost 2 bases and J lost 1 base. Germline loops: CDR1 SGHTA, CDR2 FQGTGA. The CDR3 DNA follows: TGTGCCAGCAGCTTAGCGGGGGGGCGGTCCTACAATGAGCAGTTCTTC. Translation: CASSLAGGRSYNEQFF.

This clone was observed a few times. The chain couples TRBV5-6 to TRBJ2-7; possibly TRBD2 for D (5 bases). Per the germline V gene, CDR1 is SGHDT and CDR2 is YYEEEE. The CDR3 is 15 residues long. Trimming cost V 0 bases and J 3 bases, with 13 bases left between them. CDR3 sequence reads: CASSLDRGFSYEQYF. In nucleotides, the CDR3 is TGTGCCAGCAGCTTGGATCGGGGATTTAGCTACGAGCAGTACTTC.

This chain connects TRBV5-1 to TRBJ2-7; TRBD1 agrees at 7 bases. The CDR3 contains 13 residues. V dropped 3 bases and J dropped 5; count of bases not matched to a gene: 5. Germline assignment: CDR1 SGHRS and CDR2 YFSETQ. For the CDR3, the DNA is TGCGCCAGCAGCTCAACAGGGGTCAACGAGCAGTACTTC. Translating gives CASSSTGVNEQYF.

This sequence joins TRBV24-1 and TRBJ2-7, with 11 bases fitting TRBD1. CDR3 length: 15 amino acids. Trimming removed 7 bases from V and 4 bases from J; junction bases left unmatched: 8. Germline V gene lookup returns CDR1 KGHDR and CDR2 SFDVKD. The CDR3 loop reads CATSAGTGGDYEQYF. As DNA, the CDR3 is TGTGCCACCAGCGCCGGGACAGGGGGGGATTACGAGCAGTACTTC.

V gene TRBV19 combines with J gene TRBJ2-5; 8 bases are shared with TRBD2. The CDR3 totals 16 residues. Losses at the gene ends were 1 base for V and 5 bases for J; bases not matched to a gene: 9. Germline V gene lookup returns CDR1 LNHDA and CDR2 SQIVND (reference sequence). For the CDR3, the DNA is TGTGCCAGTAGTATAGTCCCGGGGGGGAAGGTCGAGACCCAGTACTTC. This translates into CASSIVPGGKVETQYF.

CDR3 in DNA: TGTGCCAGCAGTTTACCCCCCGGAGCAGGCTACACCTTC. Translated, it gives CASSLPPGAGYTF. The chain couples TRBV28 to TRBJ1-2; D remains ambiguous. Germline V gene data show CDR1 as MDHEN and CDR2 as SYDVKM. CDR3 length: 13 residues. V was cut by 2 bases and J by 8 bases, with 12 bases left in between.

V gene TRBV5-1 combines with J gene TRBJ2-5, with D tentatively TRBD2 (5 bases). The CDR3 spans 13 residues. Trimming took 1 base from V and 9 from J, leaving 13 bases between them. CDR1 is SGHRS and CDR2 is YFSETQ in the germline V gene. The CDR3 region is CASSLSRAAAQYF. The CDR3 DNA follows: TGCGCCAGCAGCTTGTCGCGGGCGGCTGCCCAGTACTTC. The full variable domain, its missing parts supplied by reference TRBV5-1 and TRBJ2-5, is KAGVTQTPRYLIKTRGQQVTLSCSPISGHRSVSWYQQTPGQGLQFLFEYFSETQRNKGNFPGRFSGRQFSNSRSEMNVSTLELGDSALYLCASSLSRAAAQYFGPGTRLLVL.

The chain links TRBV19 to TRBJ1-5; a weak D match, TRBD1 (6 bases). CDR3 size: 14 residues. Per germline, CDR1 LNHDA and CDR2 SQIVND (reference sequence). The V and J ends lost 7 bases and 5 bases respectively, with 15 bases between them. The chain's CDR3 is CASIGTNLYQPQHF. CDR3 in DNA: TGTGCCAGTATTGGGACAAACCTCTATCAGCCCCAGCATTTT.

The CDR3 DNA is TGCGCCAGCAGCCAAGGGGGCGGGGAGAGCACAGATACGCAGTATTTT. This codes for CASSQGGGESTDTQYF. This rearrangement joins TRBV4-1 to TRBJ2-3; a possible D gene is TRBD2 (6 bases). The CDR3 covers 16 residues. Between the trimmed V and J ends, which lost 1 base and 0 bases, there was a span of 11 bases. Per the germline V gene, CDR1 is MGHRA and CDR2 is YSYEKL.

The chain recombines TRBV3-1 (or the pseudogene TRBV3-2) with TRBJ2-7; possible D gene TRBD2, 5 bases. Germline assignment: CDR1 LGHDT and CDR2 YNNKEL (reference sequence). The CDR3 spans 12 residues. V lost 4 bases and J 6 bases, leaving 10 bases between the germline ends. The CDR3 loop is CASSLPRGEQYF. Here the CDR3 DNA reads TGTGCCAGCAGCCTACCTCGGGGCGAGCAGTACTTC.

The chain carries TRBV2 and TRBJ2-5; TRBD1 aligns across 8 bases. The CDR3 has 17 residues. V gave up 8 bases and J gave up 1 base; unmatched junction bases: 15. Germline V lookup: CDR1 SNHLY, CDR2 FYNNEI. The CDR3 DNA reads TGTGCCAGCGAAAAAACTGCCGGGACAGGCGGCCAAGAGACCCAGTACTTC. Translated, it gives CASEKTAGTGGQETQYF.

This chain links TRBV2 with TRBJ1-1; 7 positions agree with TRBD1. This CDR3 region has 13 residues. Per germline, CDR1 SNHLY and CDR2 FYNNEI. Trimming cost V 5 bases and J 5 bases; bases outside gene matches: 5. CDR3 nucleotides: TGTGCCAGCAGTAACCAACAGGGGACTGAAGCTTTCTTT. It is translated as CASSNQQGTEAFF.

This chain uses TRBV21-1 with TRBJ2-5; the table's D call of TRBD1 was not tested on the DNA. TRBV21-1 is a pseudogene locus. The CDR3 is 15 residues long. CDR3 protein: CASSKALSGDGTQYF. Written as DNA, the CDR3 is TGTGCCAGCAGCAAAGCGCTTTCAGGGGATGGGACCCAGTACTTC.

This clone showed up just once. This chain uses TRBV7-9 with TRBJ1-6, with 7 bases fitting TRBD1. This CDR3 comprises 15 residues. Per the germline V gene, CDR1 is SEHNR and CDR2 is FQNEAQ (reference sequence). Losses at the gene ends were 2 bases for V and 8 bases for J; bases not matched to a gene: 6. In DNA, the CDR3 is TGTGCCAGCAGCTTAAGTAGAACAGGGGATTCACCCCTCCACTTT. It encodes CASSLSRTGDSPLHF.

This chain uses TRBV3-1 (or the pseudogene TRBV3-2) with TRBJ2-1; D remains unclear. The V end was cut by 0 bases, the J end by 12 bases, with 15 bases between. CDR1 is LGHDT and CDR2 is YNNKEL in the germline V gene (reference sequence). This CDR3 comprises 14 residues. CDR3 loop: CASSQEPSSPGQFF. DNA of the CDR3: TGTGCCAGCAGCCAAGAACCGAGCTCTCCGGGGCAGTTCTTC.

The chain recombines TRBV12-3 or TRBV12-4 with TRBJ1-6; D remains ambiguous. CDR3 size: 13 residues. V was trimmed by 7 bases and J by 9 bases, leaving 13 bases between them. The CDR3, as DNA: TGTGCCAGCAAATCTAATGGTGTTTCACCCCTCCACTTT. Translated: CASKSNGVSPLHF.

The rearrangement joins TRBV29-1 to TRBJ2-1; a possible D gene is TRBD2 (5 bases). V was trimmed by 0 bases and J by 4 bases, leaving 16 bases between them. CDR1 is SQVTM, CDR2 ANQGSEA, per germline. The CDR3 has 16 residues. CDR3 amino acids: CSVEDGRDGFYNEQFF. Here the CDR3 DNA reads TGCAGCGTTGAAGACGGCCGGGATGGCTTTTACAATGAGCAGTTCTTC.

V usage is TRBV7-2 and J usage is TRBJ2-7; TRBD2 matches 8 bases. Germline V gene sequence: CDR1 SGHTA, CDR2 FQGNSA. This CDR3 is 15 amino acids long. J gave up 3 bases and V 5 bases, and 9 bases lay outside the gene matches. DNA for the CDR3: TGTGCCAGCAGCCACGCGACGGGGGGGAACTACGAGCAGTACTTC. Translating gives CASSHATGGNYEQYF.